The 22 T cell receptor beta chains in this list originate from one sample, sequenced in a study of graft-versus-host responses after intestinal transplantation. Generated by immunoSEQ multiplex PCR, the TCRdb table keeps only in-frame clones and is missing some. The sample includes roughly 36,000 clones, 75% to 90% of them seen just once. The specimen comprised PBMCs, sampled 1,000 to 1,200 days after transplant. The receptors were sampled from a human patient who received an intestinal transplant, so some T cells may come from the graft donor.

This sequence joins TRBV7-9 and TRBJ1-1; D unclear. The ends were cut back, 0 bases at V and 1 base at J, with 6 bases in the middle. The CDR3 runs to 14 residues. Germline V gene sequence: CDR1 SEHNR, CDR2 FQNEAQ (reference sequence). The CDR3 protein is CASSLAGTNTEAFF. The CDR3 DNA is TGTGCCAGCAGCTTAGCAGGAACGAACACTGAAGCTTTCTTT.

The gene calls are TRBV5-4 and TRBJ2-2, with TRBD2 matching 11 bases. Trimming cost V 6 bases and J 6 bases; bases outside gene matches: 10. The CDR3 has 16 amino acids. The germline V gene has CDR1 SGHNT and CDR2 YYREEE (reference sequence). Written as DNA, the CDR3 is TGTGCCAGCAACCTACTAGCGGGAGAGGTACCCGGGGAGCTGTTTTTT. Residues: CASNLLAGEVPGELFF.

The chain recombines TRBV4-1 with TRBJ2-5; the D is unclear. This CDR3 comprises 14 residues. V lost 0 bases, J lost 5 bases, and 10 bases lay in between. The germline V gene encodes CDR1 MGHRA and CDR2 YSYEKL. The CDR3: CASSQETMGETQYF. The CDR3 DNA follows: TGCGCCAGCAGCCAAGAAACGATGGGCGAGACCCAGTACTTC.

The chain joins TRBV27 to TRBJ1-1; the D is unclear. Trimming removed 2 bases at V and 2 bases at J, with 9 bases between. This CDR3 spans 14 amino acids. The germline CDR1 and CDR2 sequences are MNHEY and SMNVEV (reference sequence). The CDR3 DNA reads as TGTGCCAGCAGTTTAGGAGGGCCTAACACTGAAGCTTTCTTT. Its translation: CASSLGGPNTEAFF.

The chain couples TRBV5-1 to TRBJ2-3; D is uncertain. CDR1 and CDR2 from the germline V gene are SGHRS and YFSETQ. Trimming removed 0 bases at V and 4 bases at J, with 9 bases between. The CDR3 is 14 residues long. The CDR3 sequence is CASSLGHSADTQYF. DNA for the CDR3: TGCGCCAGCAGCTTGGGACACAGCGCAGATACGCAGTATTTT.

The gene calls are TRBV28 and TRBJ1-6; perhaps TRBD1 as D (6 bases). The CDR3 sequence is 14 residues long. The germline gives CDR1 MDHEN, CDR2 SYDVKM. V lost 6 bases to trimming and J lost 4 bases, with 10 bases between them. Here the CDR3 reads CASSPGQYNSPLHF. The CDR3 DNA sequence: TGTGCCAGCAGCCCCGGACAGTATAATTCACCCCTCCACTTT.

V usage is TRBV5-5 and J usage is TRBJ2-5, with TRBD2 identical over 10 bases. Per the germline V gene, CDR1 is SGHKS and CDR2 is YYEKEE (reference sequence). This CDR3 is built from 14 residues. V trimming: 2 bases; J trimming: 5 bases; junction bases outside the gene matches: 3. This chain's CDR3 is CASSLAGGPETQYF. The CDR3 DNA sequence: TGTGCCAGCAGCTTAGCGGGGGGGCCGGAGACCCAGTACTTC.

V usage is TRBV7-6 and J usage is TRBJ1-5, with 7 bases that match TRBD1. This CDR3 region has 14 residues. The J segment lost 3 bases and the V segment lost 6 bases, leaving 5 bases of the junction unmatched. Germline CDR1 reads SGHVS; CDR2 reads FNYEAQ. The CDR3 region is CASSPGQINQPQHF. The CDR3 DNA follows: TGTGCCAGCAGTCCGGGACAGATCAATCAGCCCCAGCATTTT.

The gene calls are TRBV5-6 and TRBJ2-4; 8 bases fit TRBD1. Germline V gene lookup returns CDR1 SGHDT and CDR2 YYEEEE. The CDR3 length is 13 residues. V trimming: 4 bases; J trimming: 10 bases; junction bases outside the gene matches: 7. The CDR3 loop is CASSPDRGPIQYF. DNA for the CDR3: TGTGCCAGCAGCCCCGACAGGGGCCCGATTCAGTACTTC.

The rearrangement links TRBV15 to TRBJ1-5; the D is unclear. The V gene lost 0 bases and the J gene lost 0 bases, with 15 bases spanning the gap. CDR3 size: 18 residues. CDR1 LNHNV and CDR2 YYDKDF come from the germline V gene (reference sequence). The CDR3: CATSRDVGRWGSNQPQHF. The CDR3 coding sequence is TGTGCCACCAGCAGAGATGTCGGGCGATGGGGTAGCAATCAGCCCCAGCATTTT. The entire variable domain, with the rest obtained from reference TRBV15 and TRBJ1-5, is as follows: DAMVIQNPRYQVTQFGKPVTLSCSQTLNHNVMYWYQQKSSQAPKLLFHYYDKDFNNEADTPDNFQSRRPNTSFCFLDIRSPGLGDTAMYLCATSRDVGRWGSNQPQHFGDGTRLSIL.

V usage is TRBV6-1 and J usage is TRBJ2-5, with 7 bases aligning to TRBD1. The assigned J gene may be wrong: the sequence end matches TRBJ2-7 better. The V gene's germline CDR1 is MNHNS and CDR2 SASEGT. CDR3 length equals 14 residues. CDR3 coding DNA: TGTGCCAGCAGTGAAGGGGACAGCTCCTACGAGCAGTACTTC. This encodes CASSEGDSSYEQYF.

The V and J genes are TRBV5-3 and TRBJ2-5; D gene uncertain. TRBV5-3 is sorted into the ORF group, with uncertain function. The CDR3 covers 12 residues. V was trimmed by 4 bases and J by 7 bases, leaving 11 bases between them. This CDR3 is CARSLGWGTQYF. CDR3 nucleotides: TGTGCCAGAAGCCTTGGATGGGGGACCCAGTACTTC.

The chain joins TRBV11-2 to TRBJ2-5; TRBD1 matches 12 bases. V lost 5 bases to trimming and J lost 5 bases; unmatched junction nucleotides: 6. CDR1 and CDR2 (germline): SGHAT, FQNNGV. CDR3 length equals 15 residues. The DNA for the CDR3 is TGTGCCAGCAGCCGGGACAGGGGGCGCGGTGAGACCCAGTACTTC. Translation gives CASSRDRGRGETQYF.

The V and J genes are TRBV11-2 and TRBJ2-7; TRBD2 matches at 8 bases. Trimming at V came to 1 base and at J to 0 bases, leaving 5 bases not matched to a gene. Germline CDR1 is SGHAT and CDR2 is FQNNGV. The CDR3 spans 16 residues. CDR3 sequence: CASSLVGGRSSYEQYF. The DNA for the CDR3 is TGTGCCAGCAGCTTAGTAGGCGGGAGGAGCTCCTACGAGCAGTACTTC.

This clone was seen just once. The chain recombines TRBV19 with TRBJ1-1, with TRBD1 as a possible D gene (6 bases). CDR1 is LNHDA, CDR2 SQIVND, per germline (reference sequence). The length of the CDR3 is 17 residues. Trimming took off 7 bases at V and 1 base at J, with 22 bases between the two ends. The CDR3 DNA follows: TGTGCCAGTACCCCCTTGGGGGCAAGTTGGGGGAACACTGAAGCTTTCTTT. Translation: CASTPLGASWGNTEAFF. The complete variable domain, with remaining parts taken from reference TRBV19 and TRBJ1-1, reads DGGITQSPKYLFRKEGQNVTLSCEQNLNHDAMYWYRQDPGQGLRLIYYSQIVNDFQKGDIAEGYSVSREKKESFPLTVTSAQKNPTAFYLCASTPLGASWGNTEAFFGQGTRLTVV.

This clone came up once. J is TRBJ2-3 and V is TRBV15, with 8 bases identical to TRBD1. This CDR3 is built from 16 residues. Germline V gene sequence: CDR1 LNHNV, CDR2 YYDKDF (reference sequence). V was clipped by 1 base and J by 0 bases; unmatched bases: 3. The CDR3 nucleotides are TGTGCCACCAGCAGAGCAGGGGGCATAAGCACAGATACGCAGTATTTT. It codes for CATSRAGGISTDTQYF. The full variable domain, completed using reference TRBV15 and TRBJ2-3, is DAMVIQNPRYQVTQFGKPVTLSCSQTLNHNVMYWYQQKSSQAPKLLFHYYDKDFNNEADTPDNFQSRRPNTSFCFLDIRSPGLGDTAMYLCATSRAGGISTDTQYFGPGTRLTVL.

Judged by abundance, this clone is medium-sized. The DNA of the CDR3 is TGTGCCAGCAGCTTAGAAAGGTCGGAACCCTATGGCTACACCTTC. Translated: CASSLERSEPYGYTF. J is TRBJ1-2 and V is TRBV7-8; D is unclear. The germline CDR1 and CDR2 sequences are SGHVS and FQNEAQ. This CDR3 spans 15 amino acids. The ends were cut back, 1 base at V and 4 bases at J, with 13 bases in the middle. The variable domain in full, with the rest retrieved from reference TRBV7-8 and TRBJ1-2, is GAGVSQSPRYKVAKRGQDVALRCDPISGHVSLFWYQQALGQGPEFLTYFQNEAQLDKSGLPSDRFFAERPEGSVSTLKIQRTQQEDSAVYLCASSLERSEPYGYTFGSGTRLTVV.

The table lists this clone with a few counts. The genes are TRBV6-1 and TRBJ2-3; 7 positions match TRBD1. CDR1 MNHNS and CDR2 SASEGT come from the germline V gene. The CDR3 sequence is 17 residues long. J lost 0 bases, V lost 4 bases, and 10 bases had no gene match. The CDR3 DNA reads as TGTGCCAGCAGTGGACAGGGTGGGGGCTATAGCACAGATACGCAGTATTTT. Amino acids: CASSGQGGGYSTDTQYF.

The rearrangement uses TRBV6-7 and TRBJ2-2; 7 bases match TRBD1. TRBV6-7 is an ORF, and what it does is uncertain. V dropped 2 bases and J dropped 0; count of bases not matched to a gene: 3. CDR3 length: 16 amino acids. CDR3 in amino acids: CASSYGQGANTGELFF. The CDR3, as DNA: TGTGCCAGCAGTTACGGCCAGGGGGCGAACACCGGGGAGCTGTTTTTT.

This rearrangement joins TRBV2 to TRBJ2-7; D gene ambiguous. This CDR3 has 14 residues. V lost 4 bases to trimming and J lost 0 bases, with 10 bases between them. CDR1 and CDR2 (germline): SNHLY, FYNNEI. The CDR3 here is CASSGNVGSYEQYF. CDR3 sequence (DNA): TGTGCCAGCAGTGGGAACGTGGGCTCCTACGAGCAGTACTTC. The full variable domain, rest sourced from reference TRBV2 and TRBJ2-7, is EPEVTQTPSHQVTQMGQEVILRCVPISNHLYFYWYRQILGQKVEFLVSFYNNEISEKSEIFDDQFSVERPDGSNFTLKIRSTKLEDSAMYFCASSGNVGSYEQYFGPGTRLTVT.

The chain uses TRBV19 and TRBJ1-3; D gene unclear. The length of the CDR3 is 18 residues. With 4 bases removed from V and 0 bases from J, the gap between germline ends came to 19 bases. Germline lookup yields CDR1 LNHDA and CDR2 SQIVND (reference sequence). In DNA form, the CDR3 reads TGTGCCAGTAGTACCTCAAACGTCGGTCCGAGCTCTGGAAACACCATATATTTT. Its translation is CASSTSNVGPSSGNTIYF.

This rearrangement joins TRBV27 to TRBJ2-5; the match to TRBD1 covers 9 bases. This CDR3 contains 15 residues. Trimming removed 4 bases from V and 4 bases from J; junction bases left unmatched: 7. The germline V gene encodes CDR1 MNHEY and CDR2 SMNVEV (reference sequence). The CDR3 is CASSYQDRGLETQYF. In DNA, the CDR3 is TGTGCCAGCAGTTACCAGGACAGGGGATTAGAGACCCAGTACTTC.